This is a list of T cell receptor beta chains from one sample in a study of blood T cell repertoires in COVID-19. Sequencing used immunoSEQ multiplex PCR; TCRdb keeps in-frame clones, though not all of them. The table has around 130,000 clones, around 87% seen once; the top ten hold less than 30%. The sample consisted of peripheral blood. These receptors originate from a man between 65 and 85 years old with active or convalescent COVID-19. The CDR3 runs from the conserved cysteine through the conserved F or W. Where a row states a size, it is once, few, many or the class of an expanded clone; other rows omit it.

once TRBJ2-3 TRBV18 CASSPPLAGTSDTQYF
. TRBJ2-1 TRBV24-1 CATSVRQGQGEQFF
. TRBJ1-2 TRBV29-1 CSVEVGQGSRGYTF
. TRBJ2-7 TRBV13 CASSLRLGPSGRSYEQYF
. TRBJ1-2 TRBV21-1 CASSQGEMNGYTF
. TRBJ1-1 TRBV19 CASSRGISLMNTEAFF
. TRBJ1-2 TRBV12-3/TRBV12-4 CASSDSNYGYTF
. TRBJ2-1 TRBV6-6 CASNGGSEQFF
once TRBJ1-2 TRBV6-5 CASSYAGTAINYGYTF
. TRBJ2-1 TRBV25-1 CASSDLLAGVYNEQFF
. TRBJ2-1 TRBV5-6 CASSWSNEQFF
. TRBJ2-2 TRBV29-1 CSVGLAGSTGELFF
. TRBJ1-5 TRBV28 CATVGRGYQPQHF
. TRBJ2-3 TRBV3-1/TRBV3-2 CASSLEGVGTDTQYF
once TRBJ1-1 TRBV30 CAWSIGQGAITEAFF
. TRBJ1-1 TRBV2 CASNSEATYTEAFF
once TRBJ2-7 TRBV7-2 CASSLREGTYEQYF
once TRBJ1-3 TRBV7-9 CASSEPGPSGNTIYF
many TRBJ2-1 TRBV7-9 CASARRGNSYNEQFF
. TRBJ2-2 TRBV7-9 CASSGQGGVTGELFF
. TRBJ2-7 TRBV5-8 CASSPAGGSYEQYF
. TRBJ1-1 TRBV3-1/TRBV3-2 CASSQGTGRVVNTEAFF
. TRBJ2-3 TRBV11-2 CASTEGGTDTQYF
. TRBJ1-4 TRBV6-2/TRBV6-3 CASSPGGDDEKLFF
. TRBJ1-5 TRBV12-3/TRBV12-4 CASSLRNQPQHF
. TRBJ2-3 TRBV5-6 CASSLVTGRTVDTQYF
. TRBJ2-5 TRBV6-5 CASSFYQETQYF
. TRBJ2-5 TRBV28 CASSLANQETQYF
once TRBJ2-5 TRBV3-1/TRBV3-2 CASSRSVGGTQYF
. TRBJ2-5 TRBV27 CASSWAPSGSGLQTQYF
. TRBJ2-3 TRBV25-1 CASSPTGGYTQYF
. TRBJ1-4 TRBV5-1 CASSSGTGEEKLFF
once TRBJ2-7 TRBV7-2 CASSRRGPYYEQYF
. TRBJ2-1 TRBV5-8 CASSGTLAGVYNEQFF
. TRBJ1-6 TRBV7-3 CASSLSQITPLHF
few TRBJ1-6 TRBV27 CASIMTSSYNSPLHF
. TRBJ2-1 TRBV3-1/TRBV3-2 CASSQAGTGANEQFF
. TRBJ1-2 TRBV2 CASSVRDSYGYTF
. TRBJ1-1 TRBV6-5 CASRTDRGGTEAFF
. TRBJ2-7 TRBV7-2 CASSLGIRSSYEQYF
. TRBJ2-1 TRBV28 CASSLPTYASGSGEFF
. TRBJ1-6 TRBV6-5 CASSFGSSYNSPLHF
. TRBJ1-1 TRBV28 CASSTWGSRNTEAFF
once TRBJ1-5 TRBV24-1 CATSDGGGDGVGTHSNQPQHF
. TRBJ2-7 TRBV28 CASSLTGGSYEQYF
. TRBJ2-7 TRBV5-4 CASSVGTVSYEQYF
. TRBJ2-3 TRBV24-1 CATSDLLSGSCTDTQYF
. TRBJ2-5 TRBV29-1 CSVGREGGEETQYF
. TRBJ2-7 TRBV27 CASSTGILSYEQYF
few TRBJ2-7 TRBV25-1 CASSPPVGASEQYF